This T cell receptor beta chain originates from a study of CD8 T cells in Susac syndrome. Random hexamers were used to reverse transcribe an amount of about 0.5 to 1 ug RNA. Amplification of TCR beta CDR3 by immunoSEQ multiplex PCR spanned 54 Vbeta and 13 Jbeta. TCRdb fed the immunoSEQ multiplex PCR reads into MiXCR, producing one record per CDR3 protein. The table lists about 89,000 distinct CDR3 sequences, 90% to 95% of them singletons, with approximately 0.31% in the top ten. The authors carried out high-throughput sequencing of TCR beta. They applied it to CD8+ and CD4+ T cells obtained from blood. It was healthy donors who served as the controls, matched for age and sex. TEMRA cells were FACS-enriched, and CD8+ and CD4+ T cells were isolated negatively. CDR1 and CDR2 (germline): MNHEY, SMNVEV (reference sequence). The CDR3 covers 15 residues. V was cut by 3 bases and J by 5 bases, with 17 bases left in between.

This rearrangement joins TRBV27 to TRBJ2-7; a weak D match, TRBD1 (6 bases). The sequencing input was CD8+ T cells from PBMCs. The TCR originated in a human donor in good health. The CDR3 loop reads CASSLGAGASNEQYF. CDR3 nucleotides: TGTGCCAGCAGTTTGGGTGCAGGGGCGTCGAACGAGCAGTACTTC.